The TCR beta chain under discussion was sequenced for a study of beta chain features in type 1 diabetes. Expressed TCRB transcripts were sequenced, since all the RNA that had been isolated was reverse transcribed. Method: immunoSEQ multiplex PCR; TCRdb's copy keeps in-frame clones and lacks some. The repertoire has 140,000 to 150,000 clones, around 9.3% of them found once; the top ten carry 1% to 1.5%. The CDR3 extends over 14 amino acids. Trimming cost V 3 bases and J 7 bases, with 12 bases left between them. The germline V gene has CDR1 SGHAT and CDR2 FQNNGV. The sequencing sample was made of naive CD4+ T cells from blood. The receptor comes from a man aged 18 to 30 in good health. The V gene is TRBV11-2, the J gene TRBJ1-4; D ambiguous. In nucleotides, the CDR3 is TGTGCCAGCAGCTTTCCCGCGGGAGGTGAAAAACTGTTTTTT. Protein: CASSFPAGGEKLFF. Together with reference TRBV11-2 and TRBJ1-4, the CDR3 gives the full variable domain: EAGVAQSPRYKIIEKRQSVAFWCNPISGHATLYWYQQILGQGPKLLIQFQNNGVVDDSQLPKDRFSAERLKGVDSTLKIQPAKLEDSAVYLCASSFPAGGEKLFFGSGTQLSVL.